This T cell receptor beta chain was captured by sequencing in a study of cytomegalovirus exposure and HLA in healthy donors. Per the germline V gene, CDR1 is MNHEY and CDR2 is SMNVEV (reference sequence). The V end was cut by 3 bases, the J end by 5 bases, with 14 bases between. The CDR3 is 14 amino acids. Some clones are missing from TCRdb's copy, which holds only in-frame ones; the method was immunoSEQ multiplex PCR. The sample carries around 350,000 clones, 86% recorded once. Material for sequencing was PBMCs. The sequence derives from a woman younger than 35 in good health and CMV-seronegative. The chain uses TRBV27 and TRBJ2-7; D is perhaps TRBD2 (6 bases). The CDR3 sequence is CASSFFGGRDEQYF. CDR3 DNA sequence: TGTGCCAGCAGTTTTTTCGGGGGTAGGGACGAGCAGTACTTC.